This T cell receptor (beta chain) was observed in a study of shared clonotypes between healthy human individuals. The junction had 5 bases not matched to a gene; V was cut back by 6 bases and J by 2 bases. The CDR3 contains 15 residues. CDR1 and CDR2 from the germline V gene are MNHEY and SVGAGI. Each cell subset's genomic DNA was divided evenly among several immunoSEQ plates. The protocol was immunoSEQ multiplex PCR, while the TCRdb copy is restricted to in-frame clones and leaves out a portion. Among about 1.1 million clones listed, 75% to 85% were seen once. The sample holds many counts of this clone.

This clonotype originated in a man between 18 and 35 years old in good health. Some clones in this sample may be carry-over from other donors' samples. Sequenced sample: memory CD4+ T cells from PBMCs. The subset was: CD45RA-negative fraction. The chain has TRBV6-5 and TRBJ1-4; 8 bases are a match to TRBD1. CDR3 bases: TGTGCCAGCAGAACAGGGGGGAGGACTAATGAAAAACTGTTTTTT. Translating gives CASRTGGRTNEKLFF.